The 17 T cell receptor beta chains listed next were all sequenced from one sample in a study of T cells in localized non-small cell lung cancer. The method was immunoSEQ multiplex PCR; TCRdb's version includes in-frame clones alone and lacks a portion of them. The profile shows tens of thousands of clones, less than 95% of them singletons. Sequenced here: peripheral blood, sampled before any cancer treatment. Source of these receptors: an older female donor with stage I lung adenocarcinoma.

CDR3 nucleotide sequence: TGCGCCAGCAGCCAAGGGCTTCTACCTTACACAGATACGCAGTATTTT. Translation gives CASSQGLLPYTDTQYF. The chain combines TRBV4-1 with TRBJ2-3; D is unclear. The CDR3 consists of 16 residues. V was cut by 1 base and J by 2 bases, with 13 bases left in between. Germline lookup yields CDR1 MGHRA and CDR2 YSYEKL.

CDR3 amino acids: CASRDVPNQPQHF. CDR3 nucleotides: TGTGCCAGCAGAGACGTGCCAAATCAGCCCCAGCATTTT. J is TRBJ1-5 and V is TRBV6-1, with D unresolved. The CDR3 length is 13 residues. Per the germline V gene, CDR1 is MNHNS and CDR2 is SASEGT. V was shortened by 6 bases and J by 4 bases, with 10 bases between the two germline ends.

This chain joins TRBV5-1 and TRBJ1-5; maybe TRBD1 (5 bases). In germline, CDR1 is SGHRS, CDR2 YFSETQ. The CDR3 runs to 18 residues. Between the trimmed V and J ends, which lost 0 bases and 3 bases, there was a span of 19 bases. The chain's CDR3 is CASSLAPIGQGFNQPQHF. DNA of the CDR3: TGCGCCAGCAGCTTGGCCCCAATTGGGCAGGGTTTCAATCAGCCCCAGCATTTT.

The chain combines TRBV18 with TRBJ2-7; D tentatively reads TRBD1 or TRBD2 (6 bases each). The CDR3 spans 15 residues. V lost 3 bases and J 0 bases, leaving 12 bases between the germline ends. Looked up from germline, CDR1 is KGHSH and CDR2 is LQKENI. This CDR3 reads CASSPGAGSSYEQYF. The CDR3 DNA reads as TGTGCCAGCTCACCGGGGGCCGGGAGCTCCTACGAGCAGTACTTC. The complete variable domain, with remaining parts taken from reference TRBV18 and TRBJ2-7, reads NAGVMQNPRHLVRRRGQEARLRCSPMKGHSHVYWYRQLPEEGLKFMVYLQKENIIDESGMPKERFSAEFPKEGPSILRIQQVVRGDSAAYFCASSPGAGSSYEQYFGPGTRLTVT.

This chain links TRBV6-4 with TRBJ1-1; D is uncertain. Germline CDR1 is MRHNA and CDR2 is SNTAGT. The length of the CDR3 is 13 residues. Trimming pared 4 bases from V and 1 base from J, leaving 7 bases between. The CDR3 spells CASSAQKNTEAFF. The CDR3 nucleotides read TGTGCCAGCAGTGCCCAGAAGAACACTGAAGCTTTCTTT.

This clone is a singleton in its sample. The gene calls are TRBV5-1 and TRBJ1-5, with 7 bases aligning to TRBD1. The length of the CDR3 is 14 residues. The ends lost 4 bases at V and 5 bases at J; junction bases unmatched: 6. CDR1 and CDR2 from the germline V gene are SGHRS and YFSETQ. The CDR3 region is CASSILGGDQPQHF. CDR3 nucleotides: TGCGCCAGCAGCATCTTAGGGGGCGATCAGCCCCAGCATTTT.

The chain links TRBV6-5 to TRBJ2-1; D gene uncertain. The CDR3 totals 14 residues. Germline V lookup: CDR1 MNHEY, CDR2 SVGAGI. The V gene lost 4 bases and the J gene lost 2 bases, with 9 bases spanning the gap. The CDR3 DNA reads TGTGCCAGCAGTTTAGTTGGACCCTACAATGAGCAGTTCTTC. This codes for CASSLVGPYNEQFF.

V usage is TRBV5-4 and J usage is TRBJ2-2, with TRBD2 as a possible D gene (5 bases). V shed 4 bases and J shed 2 bases, with 15 bases lying between them. The germline V gene has CDR1 SGHNT and CDR2 YYREEE (reference sequence). The CDR3 covers 16 residues. CDR3 DNA: TGTGCCAGCAGCCCTAATCTGGACTCCAACACCGGGGAGCTGTTTTTT. Its protein is CASSPNLDSNTGELFF.

The chain has TRBV11-1 and TRBJ2-7, with D possibly being TRBD1 or TRBD2 (5 bases each). Per the germline V gene, CDR1 is SGHAT and CDR2 is FQDESV (reference sequence). Trimming removed 6 bases at V and 2 bases at J, with 14 bases between. This CDR3 is 14 amino acids long. The CDR3 nucleotides are TGTGCCAGCAGTTTTTCTAGGGGAGCCTACGAGCAGTACTTC. Its translation: CASSFSRGAYEQYF.

The CDR3 DNA follows: TGTGCCAGCACCCCGGGACAGGGGTACGAGACCCAGTACTTC. This encodes CASTPGQGYETQYF. The V and J genes are TRBV9 and TRBJ2-5; 10 bases line up with TRBD1. Trimming took 6 bases from V and 5 from J; bases not matched to a gene: 7. The CDR3 is made up of 14 amino acids. Looked up from germline, CDR1 is SGDLS and CDR2 is YYNGEE.

V and J are TRBV27 and TRBJ1-1; no reliable D call. Trimming shortened V by 3 bases and J by 1 base, and 9 bases separated the two germline ends. CDR1 is MNHEY and CDR2 is SMNVEV in the germline V gene (reference sequence). CDR3 length equals 14 residues. DNA of the CDR3: TGTGCCAGCAGTTTGGTGGCGGGGAACACTGAAGCTTTCTTT. Translated: CASSLVAGNTEAFF.

This chain joins TRBV30 and TRBJ2-7; weak D call: TRBD2 (6 bases). V was trimmed by 2 bases and J by 1 base, leaving 15 bases between them. This CDR3 region has 15 residues. Germline CDR1 and CDR2: GTSNPN and SVGIG (reference sequence). CDR3 sequence: CAWSSGRRVSYEQYF. For the CDR3, the DNA is TGTGCCTGGAGTTCAGGACGGAGGGTTTCCTACGAGCAGTACTTC.

This clone was observed a handful of times. The genes are TRBV6-5 and TRBJ1-2, with TRBD1 matching over 7 bases. Trimming took 7 bases from V and 7 from J; bases not matched to a gene: 12. CDR3 length equals 14 residues. Looked up from germline, CDR1 is MNHEY and CDR2 is SVGAGI. The CDR3 DNA reads TGTGCCAGCACCCAGGGGGGGGCGCAGCTTGGCTACACCTTC. Encoded protein: CASTQGGAQLGYTF.

J is TRBJ2-1 and V is TRBV15; D ambiguous. The CDR3 spans 15 residues. CDR1 is LNHNV, CDR2 YYDKDF, per germline (reference sequence). Trimming removed 1 base from V and 11 bases from J, with 18 bases in between. The CDR3 reads CATSRAAPRGDKQFF. Written as DNA, the CDR3 is TGTGCCACCAGCAGAGCGGCACCCCGTGGAGATAAGCAGTTCTTC.

The CDR3: CASSGMASGYNEQFF. CDR3 nucleotides: TGTGCCAGCAGTGGGATGGCTAGCGGCTACAATGAGCAGTTCTTC. The chain uses TRBV6-1 and TRBJ2-1, with 7 bases matching TRBD2. This CDR3 comprises 15 residues. The germline V gene has CDR1 MNHNS and CDR2 SASEGT. Trimming at V came to 4 bases and at J to 3 bases, leaving 6 bases not matched to a gene.

A remark on this clone: A read error may account for a junction end that differs from germline. This chain links TRBV7-9 with TRBJ2-7; maybe TRBD2 (6 bases). Looked up from germline, CDR1 is SEHNR and CDR2 is FQNEAQ (reference sequence). The length of the CDR3 is 12 residues. CDR3 DNA sequence: TGTGCCAGCAGCTTCGGAGGGGACCGGGTCGCGTTC. It yields the protein CASSFGGDRVAF.

V gene TRBV5-6 combines with J gene TRBJ2-3; 15 bases are shared with TRBD2. CDR3 length equals 15 residues. In germline, CDR1 is SGHDT, CDR2 YYEEEE. J gave up 5 bases and V 4 bases, and 2 bases lay outside the gene matches. In nucleotides, the CDR3 is TGTGCCAGCAGCCGGACTAGCGGGAGGGAAGATACGCAGTATTTT. Its protein product is CASSRTSGREDTQYF.